Listed below are T cell receptor beta chains from one sample, sequenced in a study of T cell repertoires in cytomegalovirus infection. From the reads, TCRdb called clonotypes with MiXCR, one entry per CDR3 protein. This sample carries almost 550,000 distinct CDR3 sequences, 16% of them seen once, and the ten largest clones take more than 20%. Sequenced input: CD8+ T cells from PBMCs. The receptors shown here come from a human donor in good health (CMV status not recorded). Some clones in this sample may be carry-over from other donors' samples. Both conserved end residues are part of each CDR3. The order of the fields is CDR3 protein, CDR3 DNA, V gene, D gene, CDR3 length, clone size, J gene. A D gene is named only where the DNA matches it firmly. Only some rows state a clone size, as once, few, many or a class for expanded clones.

CASSERRNTEAFF TGTGCCAGCAGTGAAAGGAGGAACACTGAAGCTTTCTTT TRBV2 NA 13 many TRBJ1-1
CASSGLAGGPPDTQYF TGTGCCAGCAGCGGGTTAGCGGGAGGGCCTCCAGATACGCAGTATTTT TRBV9 TRBD2 16 many TRBJ2-3
CASSQEADIQYF TGCGCCAGCAGCCAAGAGGCCGACATTCAGTACTTC TRBV4-1 NA 12 few TRBJ2-4
CASSPGVAGVEQETQYF TGTGCCAGCAGTCCCGGGGTAGCGGGAGTGGAACAAGAGACCCAGTACTTC TRBV12-3/TRBV12-4 TRBD2 17 few TRBJ2-5
CTTEGGPRADTQYF TGCACCACGGAAGGGGGACCGAGGGCAGATACGCAGTATTTT TRBV29-1 NA 14 NA TRBJ2-3
CASSSQGVHEQFF TGTGCCAGCAGCTCTCAGGGAGTGCATGAGCAGTTCTTC TRBV7-9 NA 13 many TRBJ2-1
CASSLFLTDTQYF TGTGCCAGCAGCTTATTTCTCACAGATACGCAGTATTTT TRBV7-3 NA 13 many TRBJ2-3
CASSRSGRARDEQFF TGTGCCAGCAGCCGAAGCGGGAGGGCCAGGGATGAGCAGTTCTTC TRBV7-3 TRBD2 15 many TRBJ2-1
CASSPRQGTNEKLFF TGTGCCAGCAGCCCCCGACAGGGGACTAATGAAAAACTGTTTTTT TRBV11-2 TRBD1 15 many TRBJ1-4
CASSIAYGRANQPQHF TGTGCCAGTAGTATAGCCTACGGACGCGCCAATCAGCCCCAGCATTTT TRBV19 NA 16 few TRBJ1-5
CASSASMNTEAFF TGTGCCAGCAGTGCCAGCATGAACACTGAAGCTTTCTTT TRBV2 NA 13 many TRBJ1-1
CASSRPGGDTQYF TGTGCCAGCAGCCGACCCGGTGGAGATACGCAGTATTTT TRBV7-3 NA 13 many TRBJ2-3
CASSLDGPTYEQYF TGTGCCAGCAGCTTAGATGGGCCTACTTACGAGCAGTACTTC TRBV11-3 NA 14 NA TRBJ2-7
CASTLTGSYNEQFF TGTGCCAGCACCTTGACAGGATCTTACAATGAGCAGTTCTTC TRBV6-2/TRBV6-3 NA 14 many TRBJ2-1
CSAELGGREAIPF TGCAGTGCTGAATTGGGTGGGAGAGAGGCGATCCCCTTC TRBV20-1 NA 13 once TRBJ2-5
CATSDYGNEQFF TGTGCCACCAGTGATTACGGCAATGAGCAGTTCTTC TRBV24-1 NA 12 NA TRBJ2-1
CASSSRSIDRASNQPQHF TGTGCCAGCAGTTCCCGTTCGATTGACAGGGCCAGCAATCAGCCCCAGCATTTT TRBV28 TRBD1 18 many TRBJ1-5
CASSLRARADYGYTF TGTGCCAGCAGCCTTCGGGCTAGGGCGGACTATGGCTACACCTTC TRBV5-4 NA 15 many TRBJ1-2
CASNLIQGNTGELFF TGTGCCAGCAATTTAATCCAGGGGAACACCGGGGAGCTGTTTTTT TRBV7-9 NA 15 many TRBJ2-2
CASSLEGGGYTF TGTGCCAGCAGCTTGGAAGGAGGAGGCTACACCTTC TRBV5-4 NA 12 many TRBJ1-2
CASMTLKANPNTGELFF TGTGCCAGCATGACGTTGAAGGCGAACCCGAACACCGGGGAGCTGTTTTTT TRBV6-6 NA 17 few TRBJ2-2
CASSLSGRGAYNEQFF TGTGCCAGCAGTTTAAGCGGGAGGGGGGCCTACAATGAGCAGTTCTTC TRBV27 TRBD2 16 few TRBJ2-1
CASSVEGTHNSPLHF TGTGCCAGCAGCGTAGAAGGGACACATAATTCACCCCTCCACTTT TRBV9 NA 15 once TRBJ1-6
CASSEARGPGANVLTF TGCGCCAGCAGTGAGGCCAGGGGACCTGGGGCCAACGTCCTGACTTTC TRBV10-2 NA 16 many TRBJ2-6
CASSLVGAGNNEQFF TGTGCCAGCAGCTTAGTCGGAGCGGGTAACAATGAGCAGTTCTTC TRBV7-8 NA 15 many TRBJ2-1
CASTLYRNRDGAFF TGTGCCAGCACCCTATACCGGAACAGGGACGGAGCTTTCTTT TRBV7-2 NA 14 many TRBJ1-1
CASKIRQGRNYGYTF TGTGCCAGCAAGATCCGGCAGGGGAGGAACTATGGCTACACCTTC TRBV27 NA 15 many TRBJ1-2
CASSPRQGSYNEQFF TGTGCCAGCAGCCCGAGACAGGGAAGCTACAATGAGCAGTTCTTC TRBV7-2 TRBD1 15 many TRBJ2-1
CASSLVPSNQPQHF TGTGCCAGCAGCTTAGTCCCAAGCAATCAGCCCCAGCATTTT TRBV7-9 NA 14 many TRBJ1-5
CASRIAMDYNEQFF TGTGCCAGCAGAATAGCGATGGACTACAATGAGCAGTTCTTC TRBV28 NA 14 many TRBJ2-1
CASSLAPHGTANEQYF TGTGCCAGCAGCCTCGCTCCCCACGGGACAGCTAACGAGCAGTACTTC TRBV6-2/TRBV6-3 TRBD1 16 few TRBJ2-7
CATGDGDSYEQYF TGTGCCACCGGGGACGGCGACTCCTACGAGCAGTACTTC TRBV19 NA 13 NA TRBJ2-7
CASSDQAVDFYEQYF TGTGCCAGCAGTGATCAGGCGGTCGATTTCTACGAGCAGTACTTC TRBV6-4 NA 15 few TRBJ2-7
CASSPPGTEAYEQYF TGTGCCAGCAGTCCCCCCGGGACAGAAGCCTACGAGCAGTACTTC TRBV27 TRBD1 15 NA TRBJ2-7
CASSAGGREAFF TGTGCCAGCAGTGCGGGGGGGCGGGAAGCTTTCTTT TRBV5-6 NA 12 few TRBJ1-1
CASSDPSGPSYEQYF TGTGCCAGCAGCGACCCGAGCGGCCCCTCCTACGAGCAGTACTTC TRBV27 NA 15 NA TRBJ2-7
CASVGPTPEAFF TGTGCCAGTGTGGGGCCAACCCCTGAAGCTTTCTTT TRBV27 NA 12 NA TRBJ1-1
CASSFRGRGLDEQYF TGTGCCAGCAGCTTCAGAGGACGGGGGTTGGACGAGCAGTACTTC TRBV7-8 NA 15 many TRBJ2-7
CASSLADALAKNIQYF TGTGCCAGCAGTTTAGCAGATGCCTTAGCCAAAAACATTCAGTACTTC TRBV12-3/TRBV12-4 NA 16 NA TRBJ2-4
CASSLADRINYGYTF TGTGCCAGCAGCTTGGCAGATCGCATTAACTATGGCTACACCTTC TRBV5-4 NA 15 few TRBJ1-2
CASSLPGSSASTDTQYF TGTGCCAGCAGCTTACCGGGGAGCAGTGCTAGCACAGATACGCAGTATTTT TRBV7-9 NA 17 many TRBJ2-3
CASSEPLKRALTEAFF TGTGCCAGCAGTGAGCCGCTCAAGCGGGCGCTCACTGAAGCTTTCTTT TRBV2 NA 16 NA TRBJ1-1
CASSFRTNTDTQYF TGTGCCAGCAGTTTCCGGACGAACACAGATACGCAGTATTTT TRBV12-3/TRBV12-4 NA 14 many TRBJ2-3
CASSFGTGGFTEAFF TGTGCCAGCAGCTTTGGGACAGGGGGCTTCACTGAAGCTTTCTTT TRBV7-2 TRBD1 15 many TRBJ1-1
CASRRQPDSNQPQHF TGCGCCAGCAGGAGACAGCCGGATAGCAATCAGCCCCAGCATTTT TRBV4-1 NA 15 many TRBJ1-5
CASSLGGAYGYTF TGTGCCAGCAGCTTAGGGGGGGCCTATGGCTACACCTTC TRBV7-9 NA 13 many TRBJ1-2
CASSDRGKNTEAFF TGTGCCAGCAGTGACAGGGGAAAGAACACTGAAGCTTTCTTT TRBV6-1 NA 14 many TRBJ1-1
CASNQDRSYEQYF TGTGCCAGCAACCAGGACAGATCCTACGAGCAGTACTTC TRBV6-6 NA 13 many TRBJ2-7
CASSPLRTSGANTGELFF TGTGCCAGCAGCCCTCTCAGGACTAGCGGGGCGAACACCGGGGAGCTGTTTTTT TRBV7-9 TRBD2 18 NA TRBJ2-2
CASSPPGARIYGYTF TGTGCCAGCAGCCCCCCTGGCGCCAGAATCTATGGCTACACCTTC TRBV7-9 NA 15 many TRBJ1-2
CSARDNKRVTEAFF TGCAGTGCTAGGGACAATAAAAGGGTTACTGAAGCTTTCTTT TRBV20-1 NA 14 NA TRBJ1-1
CASSVGYPGAFF TGTGCCAGCAGCGTAGGTTATCCGGGCGCTTTCTTT TRBV7-9 NA 12 NA TRBJ1-1
CASSVVGGGPYNEQFF TGTGCCAGCAGCGTAGTTGGGGGGGGCCCCTACAATGAGCAGTTCTTC TRBV9 NA 16 few TRBJ2-1
CASSLRHEQYF TGTGCCAGCAGTTTACGCCACGAGCAGTACTTC TRBV28 NA 11 many TRBJ2-7